The next 14 T cell receptor beta chains were all read from a single sample in a study of human T cells and chemical hapten exposure. Indicated time point: patch test 1, 2 weeks after DPC sensitization. Indicated treatment: therapeutic diphenylcyclopropenone sensitization with weekly scalp DPC. TCRdb ran MiXCR on the RACE reads and lists one entry per CDR3 protein. The table shows around 340,000 distinct CDR3 sequences, with under 9% occurring only once. The sample here was whole blood, taken in connection with sensitization to the hapten diphenylcyclopropenone (DPC). These TCRs come from a woman between 18 and 29 years old with alopecia areata. Some clones in this sample may be carry-over from other donors' samples.

This clonotype was recorded a few times. V and J are TRBV20-1 and TRBJ2-7; D might be TRBD1 (5 bases). The CDR3 length is 14 residues. V dropped 0 bases and J dropped 0 bases, with 9 bases sitting between them. Per the germline V gene, CDR1 is DFQATT and CDR2 is SNEGSKA (reference sequence). The CDR3 DNA sequence: TGCAGTGCTAGAGACAGGACAAGCTCCTACGAGCAGTACTTC. Its translation is CSARDRTSSYEQYF.

This clonotype was observed many times. CDR3 region: CSVEVPGAGLETQYF. In DNA form, the CDR3 reads TGCAGCGTTGAAGTTCCTGGAGCAGGCCTGGAGACCCAGTACTTC. The V and J genes are TRBV29-1 and TRBJ2-5; D not resolved. Germline V gives CDR1 SQVTM, CDR2 ANQGSEA. CDR3 length: 15 residues. V lost 1 base, J lost 5 bases, and 17 bases lay in between. The full variable domain, rest sourced from reference TRBV29-1 and TRBJ2-5, is SAVISQKPSRDICQRGTSLTIQCQVDSQVTMMFWYRQQPGQSLTLIATANQGSEATYESGFVIDKFPISRPNLTFSTLTVSNMSPEDSSIYLCSVEVPGAGLETQYFGPGTRLLVL.

This clonotype has at least ten counts. The chain carries TRBV6-5 and TRBJ2-2; tentative D call: TRBD1 (5 bases). Trimming cost V 0 bases and J 0 bases, with 8 bases left between them. The CDR3 is made up of 16 amino acids. Germline CDR1 is MNHEY and CDR2 is SVGAGI. As DNA, the CDR3 is TGTGCCAGCAGTTACTCTGGGGCAGCGAACACCGGGGAGCTGTTTTTT. Translated: CASSYSGAANTGELFF.

The genes are TRBV29-1 and TRBJ2-7; possible D gene TRBD2, 6 bases. This CDR3 comprises 12 residues. Trimming shortened V by 4 bases and J by 2 bases, and 9 bases separated the two germline ends. CDR1 is SQVTM, CDR2 ANQGSEA, per germline. The CDR3 loop is CSVVRGTYEQYF. The CDR3 coding sequence is TGCAGCGTTGTGCGGGGAACCTACGAGCAGTACTTC.

The table lists this clonotype with a few counts. The J gene is TRBJ1-1, the V gene TRBV5-4, with 10 bases matching TRBD1. Germline assignment: CDR1 SGHNT and CDR2 YYREEE (reference sequence). This CDR3 spans 13 amino acids. J lost 5 bases, V lost 7 bases, and 5 bases had no gene match. The CDR3 here is CASRTGGKTEAFF. The CDR3 DNA is TGTGCCAGCCGGACAGGGGGGAAGACTGAAGCTTTCTTT.

This clonotype appeared many times. This chain uses TRBV6-2 or TRBV6-3 with TRBJ1-5, with a tentative D call TRBD1 (5 bases). In germline, CDR1 is MNHEY, CDR2 SVGEGT. With 5 bases removed from V and 6 bases from J, the gap between germline ends came to 17 bases. The CDR3 spans 15 residues. The CDR3 sequence is CASSPEDSVSQPQHF. The CDR3 DNA is TGTGCCAGCAGTCCGGAAGACAGCGTAAGTCAGCCCCAGCATTTT.

This clonotype was seen many times. The rearrangement links TRBV6-5 to TRBJ1-6; D perhaps matches TRBD1 (6 bases). CDR3 length: 14 amino acids. Trimming removed 6 bases at V and 8 bases at J, with 14 bases between. Germline CDR1 is MNHEY and CDR2 is SVGAGI. This CDR3 is CASSRTGRDSPLHF. CDR3 bases: TGTGCCAGCAGCCGAACAGGGCGGGATTCACCCCTCCACTTT.

Worth noting for this clonotype: It may be a read error: a sequence one base away is much more abundant. The genes are TRBV7-8 and TRBJ1-5; weak D call: TRBD1 (5 bases). The CDR3 is 12 residues long. V was clipped by 3 bases and J by 6 bases, with 6 bases between them. CDR1 is SGHVS and CDR2 is FQNEAQ in the germline V gene. The CDR3 DNA reads as TGTGCCAGCAGCTTCGGGGGTCAGCCCCAGCATTTT. Its translation: CASSFGGQPQHF.

The rearrangement uses TRBV12-3 or TRBV12-4 and TRBJ2-1; D gene uncertain. The CDR3 has 11 residues. Trimming removed 5 bases at V and 7 bases at J, with 6 bases between. In DNA, the CDR3 is TGTGCCAGCAGTCAGCAGAATGAGCAGTTCTTC. Translation gives CASSQQNEQFF.

The chain is built from TRBV20-1 and TRBJ1-2; D gene uncertain. The CDR3 contains 10 residues. The germline V and J ends were trimmed by 5 bases and 2 bases, with 3 bases remaining between them. Germline lookup yields CDR1 DFQATT and CDR2 SNEGSKA (reference sequence). CDR3 region: CSAPNYGYTF. DNA of the CDR3: TGCAGTGCTCCGAACTATGGCTACACCTTC.

This clonotype was found many times. The CDR3: CASGNGRQTQYF. Written as DNA, the CDR3 is TGTGCCAGCGGAAATGGGCGGCAGACCCAGTACTTC. This sequence joins TRBV7-2 and TRBJ2-5; no clear D gene. The germline CDR1 and CDR2 sequences are SGHTA and FQGNSA. The CDR3 sequence is 12 residues long. Trimming took 8 bases from V and 6 from J, leaving 13 bases between them.

This clonotype turned up a few times. J is TRBJ1-1 and V is TRBV4-1, with D unclear. Germline V gene lookup returns CDR1 MGHRA and CDR2 YSYEKL. The ends were cut back, 2 bases at V and 3 bases at J, with 7 bases in the middle. The CDR3 covers 13 residues. The DNA for the CDR3 is TGCGCCAGCAGCCAAACGAGGGACACTGAAGCTTTCTTT. It is translated as CASSQTRDTEAFF.

The genes are TRBV25-1 and TRBJ1-2; D remains unclear. V was clipped by 2 bases and J by 4 bases, with 11 bases between them. The CDR3 contains 14 residues. Germline lookup yields CDR1 MGHDK and CDR2 SYGVNS. The CDR3 sequence: CASSELGDGYGYTF. The CDR3 DNA reads TGTGCCAGCAGTGAACTGGGCGACGGCTATGGCTACACCTTC.

The V gene is TRBV4-1, the J gene TRBJ1-2; 8 positions agree with TRBD1. V shed 4 bases, J shed 1 base, and the junction held 8 bases outside the gene matches. The CDR3 spans 16 residues. Germline V gives CDR1 MGHRA, CDR2 YSYEKL. DNA of the CDR3: TGCGCCAGCAGCCCTGAAACGACAGGGGTTAACTATGGCTACACCTTC. Translation gives CASSPETTGVNYGYTF.